This T cell receptor beta chain stems from a study of technical replicates of blood from a few donors. This clone was seen more than once but under ten times. The CDR3 is 10 amino acids. V gave up 5 bases and J gave up 5 bases, with 3 bases separating them. Per germline, CDR1 SEHNR and CDR2 FQNEAQ (reference sequence). TCRdb's table, derived via immunoSEQ multiplex PCR, lists solely in-frame clones and lacks some. The sample lists fewer than 85,000 clones, around 94% occurring once. The chain recombines TRBV7-9 with TRBJ1-1; no firm D call. Input material: T cells isolated from PBMCs. The source is a human donor in good health. In DNA form, the CDR3 reads TGTGCCAGCAGCCCTACTGAAGCTTTCTTT. Translating gives CASSPTEAFF.